The 9 T cell receptor beta chains reported below all come from one sample, sequenced in a study of identical twins. TCRdb redid the calling of the 5' RACE reads with MiXCR, one entry per CDR3 protein. The data contain under 350,000 distinct CDR3 sequences, roughly 9.7% of them singletons. These data also featured in a second study, about yellow fever vaccine responses in identical twins.

The sequencing input was CD8+ T cells sorted from blood. The receptors derive from a woman between 18 and 29 years old in good health.

The CDR3 here is CASSQDKGMGTDTQYF. The CDR3 DNA is TGCGCCAGCAGCCAAGATAAGGGGATGGGCACAGATACGCAGTATTTT. The V and J genes are TRBV4-3 and TRBJ2-3; possible D gene TRBD1, 5 bases. Germline V gene data show CDR1 as LGHNA and CDR2 as YSLEER. The CDR3 contains 16 residues. The ends were cut back, 0 bases at V and 1 base at J, with 11 bases in the middle.

This clonotype appeared many times. This chain uses TRBV12-3 or TRBV12-4 with TRBJ2-3, with D perhaps being TRBD1 or TRBD2 (6 bases each). V gave up 6 bases and J gave up 4 bases, with 17 bases separating them. The length of the CDR3 is 15 residues. CDR3: CASSPWGAGSDTQYF. CDR3 DNA: TGTGCCAGCAGCCCCTGGGGGGCCGGTTCAGATACGCAGTATTTT.

This clonotype has just a few counts. DNA for the CDR3: TGTGCCAGCAACATGAGGGTAAGCTCCTACAATGAGCAGTTCTTC. It translates to CASNMRVSSYNEQFF. This chain links TRBV5-4 with TRBJ2-1, with D possibly matching TRBD2 (5 bases). V lost 6 bases to trimming and J lost 0 bases, with 13 bases between them. Per germline, CDR1 SGHNT and CDR2 YYREEE (reference sequence). This CDR3 is 15 amino acids long.

Only a few counts were recorded for this clonotype. In nucleotides, the CDR3 is TGTGCCAGCAGCTTGGCCGGGAGTACAGGCGCAGGTTATGGCTACACCTTC. Its translation is CASSLAGSTGAGYGYTF. The chain combines TRBV5-5 with TRBJ1-2, with D possibly being TRBD1 (5 bases). Germline V gives CDR1 SGHKS, CDR2 YYEKEE (reference sequence). With 0 bases removed from V and 5 bases from J, the gap between germline ends came to 20 bases. This CDR3 comprises 17 residues.

The rearrangement uses TRBV7-6 and TRBJ2-6, with a tentative D call TRBD1 (6 bases). The germline V and J ends were trimmed by 5 bases and 4 bases, with 24 bases remaining between them. Germline V gives CDR1 SGHVS, CDR2 FNYEAQ. The CDR3 consists of 19 residues. In nucleotides, the CDR3 is TGTGCCAGCAGCCCCTTTTCTTGGGACATAAGATTAGGGGCCAACGTCCTGACTTTC. The encoded protein is CASSPFSWDIRLGANVLTF.

This clonotype was counted only a few times. This chain uses TRBV5-1 with TRBJ2-1; tentative D call: TRBD2 (5 bases). The ends were cut back, 0 bases at V and 4 bases at J, with 11 bases in the middle. This CDR3 region has 15 residues. Germline V gene data show CDR1 as SGHRS and CDR2 as YFSETQ. CDR3 nucleotides: TGCGCCAGCAGCTTGGCCCTAGCCCTATACAATGAGCAGTTCTTC. The encoded protein is CASSLALALYNEQFF.

The chain links TRBV7-9 to TRBJ2-3; 9 nucleotides align to TRBD2. J gave up 4 bases and V 0 bases, and 5 bases lay outside the gene matches. The germline CDR1 and CDR2 sequences are SEHNR and FQNEAQ (reference sequence). This CDR3 contains 16 residues. The CDR3 sequence: CASSLAIAGVPDTQYF. Here the CDR3 DNA reads TGTGCCAGCAGCTTAGCTATAGCGGGAGTTCCAGATACGCAGTATTTT.

This clonotype was found many times. The V and J genes are TRBV12-3 or TRBV12-4 and TRBJ2-7; possible D gene TRBD2, 5 bases. There are 13 residues in the CDR3. Trimming removed 3 bases at V and 3 bases at J, with 9 bases between. The CDR3 protein is CASSFGNVYEQYF. DNA of the CDR3: TGTGCCAGCAGTTTCGGGAATGTCTACGAGCAGTACTTC.

The chain has TRBV9 and TRBJ1-1; D gene ambiguous. The CDR3 contains 16 residues. Looked up from germline, CDR1 is SGDLS and CDR2 is YYNGEE. V lost 0 bases and J 0 bases, leaving 12 bases between the germline ends. Here the CDR3 DNA reads TGTGCCAGCAGCGTAGGCCCTGGGGTCCTGAACACTGAAGCTTTCTTT. Protein: CASSVGPGVLNTEAFF.